These 32 T cell receptor beta chains were all obtained from the same sample, sequenced in a study of T cell responses to AZD1222 COVID-19 vaccine. TCRdb's copy holds only in-frame clones and misses some; the assay was immunoSEQ multiplex PCR. The sample lists about 100,000 clones, roughly nine tenths seen once, with 1% to 1.5% in the top ten. The specimen was peripheral blood, collected on day 0 of AZD1222 vaccination. The receptor source for this set is an adult in good health.

The chain combines TRBV21-1 with TRBJ1-6; the listed D gene, TRBD1, was not tested against the DNA. TRBV21-1 is deemed a pseudogene. CDR3 length: 14 amino acids. CDR3: CASSTRASDSPLHF. Here the CDR3 DNA reads TGTGCCAGCAGTACCAGGGCTTCGGATTCACCCCTCCACTTT.

The chain links TRBV30 to TRBJ2-1; D unclear. Trimming pared 0 bases from V and 1 base from J, leaving 7 bases between. The CDR3 spans 14 residues. Germline CDR1 and CDR2: GTSNPN and SVGIG (reference sequence). For the CDR3, the DNA is TGTGCCTGGAGTGTATTGGGATCCTACAATGAGCAGTTCTTC. Its translation is CAWSVLGSYNEQFF.

This chain joins TRBV4-1 and TRBJ1-2; unclear D gene. The CDR3 has 15 residues. Germline CDR1 MGHRA, CDR2 YSYEKL. V lost 0 bases to trimming and J lost 8 bases, with 16 bases between them. The CDR3 loop reads CASSQDFADLGGYTF. The CDR3 DNA sequence: TGCGCCAGCAGCCAAGATTTTGCCGATTTGGGGGGCTACACCTTC.

This chain joins TRBV5-1 and TRBJ2-4; D possibly matches TRBD1 or TRBD2 (5 bases each). The CDR3 length is 13 residues. V was trimmed by 3 bases and J by 7 bases, leaving 11 bases between them. Germline V gene lookup returns CDR1 SGHRS and CDR2 YFSETQ. CDR3 in amino acids: CASSWGMRNIQYF. The CDR3 DNA reads as TGCGCCAGCAGCTGGGGGATGCGGAACATTCAGTACTTC.

The chain joins TRBV27 to TRBJ1-5; weak D call: TRBD1 (6 bases). The germline CDR1 and CDR2 sequences are MNHEY and SMNVEV (reference sequence). Trimming pared 5 bases from V and 7 bases from J, leaving 15 bases between. The CDR3 has 14 residues. CDR3 nucleotides: TGTGCCAGCAGTCCGGCGGAGGGGGGACAGCCCCAGCATTTT. Amino acids: CASSPAEGGQPQHF.

The gene calls are TRBV5-1 and TRBJ1-1; maybe TRBD1 (5 bases). V gave up 0 bases and J gave up 7 bases, with 10 bases separating them. The CDR3 runs 13 residues. CDR1 and CDR2 from the germline V gene are SGHRS and YFSETQ. The chain's CDR3 is CASSLVKQDEAFF. The CDR3 nucleotides are TGCGCCAGCAGCTTGGTCAAACAGGATGAAGCTTTCTTT.

Here the CDR3 reads CASSQYIEAASSYNSPLHF. The CDR3 nucleotides read TGTGCCAGCAGCCAGTACATCGAGGCCGCAAGCTCCTATAATTCACCCCTCCACTTT. This chain joins TRBV14 and TRBJ1-6; no definite D call. The CDR3 runs to 19 residues. Germline assignment: CDR1 SGHDN and CDR2 FVKESK. The ends were cut back, 3 bases at V and 0 bases at J, with 18 bases in the middle.

The chain uses TRBV10-3 and TRBJ2-1, with TRBD1 matching over 7 bases. V gave up 6 bases and J gave up 5 bases; unmatched junction bases: 13. The CDR3 is 16 amino acids. Germline V gene lookup returns CDR1 ENHRY and CDR2 SYGVKD. Written as DNA, the CDR3 is TGTGCCATCAGACTCGGGACAGCCGATCAAAACAATGAGCAGTTCTTC. It codes for CAIRLGTADQNNEQFF.

The rearrangement links TRBV4-1 to TRBJ1-2, with 8 positions matching TRBD1. Germline V gene data show CDR1 as MGHRA and CDR2 as YSYEKL. The CDR3 has 14 amino acids. V was pared by 3 bases and J by 8 bases, with 8 bases of the junction left unmatched. CDR3 sequence: CASSQLQGGSGYTF. Written as DNA, the CDR3 is TGCGCCAGCAGCCAGTTACAGGGGGGTAGCGGCTACACCTTC.

This clone was seen more than once but under ten times. This chain links TRBV6-5 with TRBJ1-1; 10 positions agree with TRBD1. CDR1 and CDR2 (germline): MNHEY, SVGAGI. This CDR3 region has 15 residues. V shed 6 bases, J shed 1 base, and the junction held 5 bases outside the gene matches. In DNA form, the CDR3 reads TGTGCCAGCAGCTCTAGACAGGGGGCGAACACTGAAGCTTTCTTT. Translating it yields CASSSRQGANTEAFF.

This chain joins TRBV20-1 and TRBJ2-2; TRBD1 is a possible D gene (5 bases). V was trimmed by 5 bases and J by 14 bases, leaving 15 bases between them. Germline V CDR1 and CDR2: DFQATT, SNEGSKA (reference sequence). CDR3 length equals 11 residues. CDR3 loop: CSAAAGNLLFF. The CDR3 nucleotides read TGCAGTGCTGCCGCAGGGAATCTACTGTTTTTT.

J is TRBJ1-5 and V is TRBV7-8; TRBD1 aligns across 8 bases. Trimming cost V 3 bases and J 6 bases; bases outside gene matches: 4. CDR3 size: 14 residues. Germline CDR1 and CDR2: SGHVS and FQNEAQ. The CDR3 reads CASSFSGGGQPQHF. As DNA, the CDR3 is TGTGCCAGCAGCTTCTCAGGGGGCGGTCAGCCCCAGCATTTT.

The chain is built from TRBV7-9 and TRBJ1-1; D gene uncertain. The ends were cut back, 8 bases at V and 6 bases at J, with 16 bases in the middle. The germline CDR1 and CDR2 sequences are SEHNR and FQNEAQ (reference sequence). The CDR3 has 13 amino acids. CDR3 sequence: CASSDSGLAEAFF. CDR3 sequence (DNA): TGTGCCAGCTCGGATTCGGGGTTGGCTGAAGCTTTCTTT.

The V and J genes are TRBV15 and TRBJ2-1; D remains unclear. The germline V gene has CDR1 LNHNV and CDR2 YYDKDF (reference sequence). CDR3 length: 15 amino acids. Trimming stripped 0 bases from V and 4 bases from J, with 10 bases between. The CDR3 DNA sequence: TGTGCCACCAGCAGAGAGACAAGCCCTTACAATGAGCAGTTCTTC. Its protein product is CATSRETSPYNEQFF. Based on the CDR3 plus reference TRBV15 and TRBJ2-1, the full variable domain is DAMVIQNPRYQVTQFGKPVTLSCSQTLNHNVMYWYQQKSSQAPKLLFHYYDKDFNNEADTPDNFQSRRPNTSFCFLDIRSPGLGDTAMYLCATSRETSPYNEQFFGPGTRLTVL.

The chain joins TRBV19 to TRBJ1-6, with D possibly TRBD1 on 5 matching bases. Looked up from germline, CDR1 is LNHDA and CDR2 is SQIVND (reference sequence). V gave up 9 bases and J gave up 8 bases, with 17 bases separating them. This CDR3 has 14 residues. The CDR3 spells CASGPAGNDSPLHF. CDR3 coding DNA: TGTGCCAGCGGGCCCGCAGGGAACGATTCACCCCTCCACTTT.

The gene calls are TRBV2 and TRBJ2-1; the D gene is possibly TRBD1 (7 bases). V lost 11 bases and J 7 bases, leaving 15 bases between the germline ends. This CDR3 has 12 residues. The germline gives CDR1 SNHLY, CDR2 FYNNEI. CDR3 sequence reads: CAVRGAVNEQFF. The DNA for the CDR3 is TGTGCCGTCAGGGGGGCGGTTAATGAGCAGTTCTTC.

This chain joins TRBV28 and TRBJ2-3; 15 nucleotides agree with TRBD2. Germline assignment: CDR1 MDHEN and CDR2 SYDVKM. Germline trimming cut 6 bases from V and 5 bases from J; bases unmatched to any gene: 15. The CDR3 runs 19 residues. CDR3 amino acids: CASSHRLGLAGGLLDTQYF. The CDR3 bases are TGTGCCAGCAGCCATCGTTTGGGACTAGCGGGGGGTTTGTTAGATACGCAGTATTTT. The full variable domain, rest sourced from reference TRBV28 and TRBJ2-3, is DVKVTQSSRYLVKRTGEKVFLECVQDMDHENMFWYRQDPGLGLRLIYFSYDVKMKEKGDIPEGYSVSREKKERFSLILESASTNQTSMYLCASSHRLGLAGGLLDTQYFGPGTRLTVL.

The chain has TRBV11-2 and TRBJ1-1; D perhaps matches TRBD1 (5 bases). The CDR3 is 11 amino acids. With 6 bases removed from V and 8 bases from J, the gap between germline ends came to 10 bases. Germline loops: CDR1 SGHAT, CDR2 FQNNGV. CDR3 amino acids: CASRSGVEAFF. For the CDR3, the DNA is TGTGCCAGCAGATCGGGGGTAGAAGCTTTCTTT.

V is TRBV2 and J is TRBJ2-5; D might be TRBD2 (5 bases). Germline CDR1 reads SNHLY; CDR2 reads FYNNEI. The CDR3 covers 12 residues. Trimming removed 8 bases at V and 7 bases at J, with 14 bases between. CDR3 loop: CASRTWPRTQYF. The DNA for the CDR3 is TGTGCCAGCCGGACTTGGCCCAGGACCCAGTACTTC.

This clone was observed a handful of times. The genes are TRBV15 and TRBJ1-2, with 7 bases lining up with TRBD1. CDR3 length equals 14 residues. CDR1 and CDR2 (germline): LNHNV, YYDKDF (reference sequence). Unmatched junction bases numbered 6, after V lost 4 bases and J lost 4 bases. This CDR3 is CATSTTGTAYGYTF. In DNA form, the CDR3 reads TGTGCCACCAGCACTACCGGGACAGCCTATGGCTACACCTTC.

The V and J genes are TRBV7-9 and TRBJ1-2; 9 bases fit TRBD1. J gave up 7 bases and V 5 bases, and 14 bases lay outside the gene matches. Germline V lookup: CDR1 SEHNR, CDR2 FQNEAQ (reference sequence). This CDR3 is built from 16 residues. CDR3 region: CASSQVPGQGITGYTF. CDR3 bases: TGTGCCAGCAGCCAAGTCCCGGGACAGGGAATAACTGGCTACACCTTC.

This chain connects TRBV6-5 to TRBJ2-7; D remains ambiguous. Germline CDR1 MNHEY, CDR2 SVGAGI. This CDR3 is 14 amino acids long. Trimming removed 10 bases from V and 6 bases from J, with 22 bases in between. The CDR3 is CATRRAIPHSEQYF. The CDR3 DNA reads as TGTGCCACCAGAAGGGCTATCCCCCATAGCGAGCAGTACTTC.

The chain couples TRBV7-9 to TRBJ1-2; possible D gene TRBD1, 6 bases. The germline CDR1 and CDR2 sequences are SEHNR and FQNEAQ (reference sequence). Trimming cost V 5 bases and J 7 bases, with 17 bases left between them. The CDR3 has 14 amino acids. The CDR3 coding sequence is TGTGCCAGCAGCCCAGGGGTTCTGATAAGTGGCTACACCTTC. It translates to CASSPGVLISGYTF.

Only one count was recorded for this clone. The CDR3 loop is CASRLRSDRHEQYF. CDR3 bases: TGTGCCAGCAGACTCCGATCTGACCGCCACGAGCAGTACTTC. The chain is built from TRBV6-5 and TRBJ2-7; the D is unclear. Germline CDR1 reads MNHEY; CDR2 reads SVGAGI. The CDR3 covers 14 residues. V lost 6 bases to trimming and J lost 5 bases, with 17 bases between them.

This rearrangement joins TRBV28 to TRBJ1-4; no reliable D call. Germline loops: CDR1 MDHEN, CDR2 SYDVKM. The CDR3 sequence is 16 residues long. Deletions cut 8 bases from V and 2 bases from J, with 18 bases between. CDR3 amino acids: CASAPGPGVTNEKLFF. The CDR3 DNA is TGTGCCAGCGCCCCTGGACCCGGGGTCACTAATGAAAAACTGTTTTTT.

This sequence joins TRBV4-1 and TRBJ1-5, with TRBD1 identical over 8 bases. Germline V gene sequence: CDR1 MGHRA, CDR2 YSYEKL. The CDR3 spans 18 residues. V trimming: 0 bases; J trimming: 2 bases; junction bases outside the gene matches: 9. Here the CDR3 reads CASSQEKEPGQGNQPQHF. The DNA of the CDR3 is TGCGCCAGCAGCCAAGAAAAAGAACCGGGACAGGGCAATCAGCCCCAGCATTTT.

This clone was picked up a small number of times. For the CDR3, the DNA is TGTGCCAGCAGCCTTGGGGACACCTATGGCTACACCTTC. Translated: CASSLGDTYGYTF. The J gene is TRBJ1-2, the V gene TRBV12-3 or TRBV12-4; D might be TRBD1 (6 bases). V shed 6 bases and J shed 4 bases, with 12 bases lying between them. The CDR3 consists of 13 residues.

The V and J genes are TRBV7-9 and TRBJ2-5, with D hard to call. In germline, CDR1 is SEHNR, CDR2 FQNEAQ (reference sequence). Trimming removed 1 base from V and 3 bases from J, with 6 bases in between. This CDR3 comprises 13 residues. This CDR3 is CASSLVPEETQYF. For the CDR3, the DNA is TGTGCCAGCAGCTTAGTACCCGAAGAGACCCAGTACTTC.

The V and J genes are TRBV5-5 and TRBJ1-1; no reliable D call. The CDR3 covers 13 residues. The V and J ends lost 1 base and 3 bases respectively, with 7 bases between them. Germline values: CDR1 SGHKS, CDR2 YYEKEE (reference sequence). Here the CDR3 reads CASSLSIDTEAFF. CDR3 DNA sequence: TGTGCCAGCAGCTTGAGCATCGACACTGAAGCTTTCTTT.

CDR3 nucleotides: TGTGCCACCAGTGATTCCCAGGGGGCTGAAGCTTTCTTT. Amino acids: CATSDSQGAEAFF. The V call is TRBV24-1, the J call TRBJ1-1; 7 nucleotides align to TRBD1. Germline loops: CDR1 KGHDR, CDR2 SFDVKD. The CDR3 totals 13 residues. V was pared by 2 bases and J by 6 bases, with 2 bases of the junction left unmatched.

The V gene is TRBV3-1 (or the pseudogene TRBV3-2), the J gene TRBJ2-5, with 10 bases that match TRBD2. The germline V gene encodes CDR1 LGHDT and CDR2 YNNKEL (reference sequence). Trimming took 1 base from V and 4 from J; bases not matched to a gene: 18. This CDR3 contains 20 residues. The DNA for the CDR3 is TGTGCCAGCAGCCAAGGACCCCATTCCTTAGCGGGGGGAGGGGCAGAGACCCAGTACTTC. Protein product: CASSQGPHSLAGGGAETQYF.

The chain joins TRBV2 to TRBJ1-2; D ambiguous. Germline V gives CDR1 SNHLY, CDR2 FYNNEI. CDR3 length: 14 residues. Trimming shortened V by 6 bases and J by 2 bases, and 13 bases separated the two germline ends. The CDR3 here is CASRPTGSNYGYTF. CDR3 DNA: TGTGCCAGCAGACCTACGGGATCCAACTATGGCTACACCTTC. The full variable domain, completed using reference TRBV2 and TRBJ1-2, is EPEVTQTPSHQVTQMGQEVILRCVPISNHLYFYWYRQILGQKVEFLVSFYNNEISEKSEIFDDQFSVERPDGSNFTLKIRSTKLEDSAMYFCASRPTGSNYGYTFGSGTRLTVV.